A selection of T cell receptor beta chains follows, all from one sample in a study of PD-1 blockade in mismatch repair-deficient tumors. These receptors' antigens are unknown. Assay: immunoSEQ multiplex PCR; the TCRdb copy retains only in-frame clones and omits some. The sample lists about 14,000 clones, roughly 86% occurring once. The sample in question was cells cultured in vitro, obtained from a patient treated with pembrolizumab. These receptors originate from an adult with mismatch repair-deficient cancer. The CDR3 runs from the conserved cysteine through the conserved F or W. A D gene is named only where the DNA matches it firmly. The size of a clone is reported for some rows only, either as once, few or many, or as a class for expanded clones.

>TRBV29-1|TRBJ2-7|TRBD2|once
TGCAGCGTTCGCAGTGGAGTGGGACTAGCGGATGACGAGCAGTACTTC
CSVRSGVGLADDEQYF
>TRBV7-3|TRBJ1-3|TRBD1|NA
TGTGCCAGCAGCCATGGACAGGGAGACACCATATATTTT
CASSHGQGDTIYF
>TRBV5-1|TRBJ2-5|NA|NA
TGCGCCAGCAGCTTGGTGGTCAGCCTCCAAGAGACCCAGTACTTC
CASSLVVSLQETQYF
>TRBV28|TRBJ2-7|NA|few
TGTGCCAGCGGTAGCCAGGGCTACGAGCAGTACTTC
CASGSQGYEQYF
>TRBV11-2|TRBJ2-3|NA|NA
TGTGCCAGCAGCTCGACAGGATTAGTGCAGTATTTT
CASSSTGLVQYF
>TRBV28|TRBJ1-2|NA|NA
TGTGCCAGCAGTTCAGGGGCATCCTCTAACTATGGCTACACCTTC
CASSSGASSNYGYTF
>TRBV15|TRBJ1-3|NA|NA
TGTGCCACCAGCAGAGATCGGTTAAACACCATATATTTT
CATSRDRLNTIYF
>TRBV7-3|TRBJ2-1|TRBD2|NA
TGTGCCAGCAGCTTAACCCCTAGCGGGCTCAATGAGCAGTTCTTC
CASSLTPSGLNEQFF
>TRBV27|TRBJ2-3|NA|NA
TGTGCCAGCAGTTTGAACGGACGAGATACGCAGTATTTT
CASSLNGRDTQYF
>TRBV7-2|TRBJ2-1|TRBD2|NA
TGTGCCAGCAGCTGGACTAGCGGGCTTTACAATGAGCAGTTCTTC
CASSWTSGLYNEQFF
>TRBV7-6|TRBJ2-5|NA|NA
TGTGCCAGCAGCTTAGCTCTCGGCGAGACCCAGTACTTC
CASSLALGETQYF